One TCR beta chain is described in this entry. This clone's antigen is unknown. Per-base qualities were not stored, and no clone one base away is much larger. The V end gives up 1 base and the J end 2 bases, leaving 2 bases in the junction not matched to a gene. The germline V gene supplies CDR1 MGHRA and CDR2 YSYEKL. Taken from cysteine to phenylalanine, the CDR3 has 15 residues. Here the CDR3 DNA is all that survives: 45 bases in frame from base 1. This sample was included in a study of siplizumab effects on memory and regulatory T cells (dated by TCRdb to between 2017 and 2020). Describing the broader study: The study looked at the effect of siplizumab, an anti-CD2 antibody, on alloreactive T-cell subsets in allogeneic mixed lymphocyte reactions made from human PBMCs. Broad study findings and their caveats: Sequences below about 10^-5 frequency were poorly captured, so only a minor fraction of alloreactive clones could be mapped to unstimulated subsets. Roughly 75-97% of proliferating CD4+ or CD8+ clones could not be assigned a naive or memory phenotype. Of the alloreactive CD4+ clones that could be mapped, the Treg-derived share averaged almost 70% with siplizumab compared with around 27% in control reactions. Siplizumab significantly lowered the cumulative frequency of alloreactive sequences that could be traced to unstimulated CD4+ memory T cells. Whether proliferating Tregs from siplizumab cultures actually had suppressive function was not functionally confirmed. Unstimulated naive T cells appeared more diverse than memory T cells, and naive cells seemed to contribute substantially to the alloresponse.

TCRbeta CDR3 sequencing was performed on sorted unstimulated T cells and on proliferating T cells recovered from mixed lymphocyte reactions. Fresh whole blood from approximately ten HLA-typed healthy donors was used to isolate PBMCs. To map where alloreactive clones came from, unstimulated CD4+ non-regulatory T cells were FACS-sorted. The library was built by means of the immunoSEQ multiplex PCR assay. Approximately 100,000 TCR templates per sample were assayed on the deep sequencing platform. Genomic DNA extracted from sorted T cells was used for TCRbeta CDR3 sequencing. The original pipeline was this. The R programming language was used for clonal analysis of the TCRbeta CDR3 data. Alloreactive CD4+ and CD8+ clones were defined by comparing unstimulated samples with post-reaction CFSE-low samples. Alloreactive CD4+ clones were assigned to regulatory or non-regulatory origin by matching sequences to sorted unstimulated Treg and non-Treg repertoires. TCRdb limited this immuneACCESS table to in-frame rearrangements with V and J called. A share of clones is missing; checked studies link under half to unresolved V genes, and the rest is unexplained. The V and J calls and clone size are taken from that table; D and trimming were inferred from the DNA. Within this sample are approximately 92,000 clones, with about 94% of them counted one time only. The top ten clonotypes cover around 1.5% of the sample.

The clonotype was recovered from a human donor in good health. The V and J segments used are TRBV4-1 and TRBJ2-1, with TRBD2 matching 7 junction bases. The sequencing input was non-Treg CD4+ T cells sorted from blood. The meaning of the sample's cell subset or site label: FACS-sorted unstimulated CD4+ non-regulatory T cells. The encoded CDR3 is CASSQVLAAYNEQFF. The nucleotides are TGCGCCAGCAGCCAAGTTCTAGCGGCCTACAATGAGCAGTTCTTC.